This paragraph reports one TCR beta chain. Its matching antigen is unknown. V was pared by 1 base and J by 3 bases, with 6 bases of the junction left unmatched. Germline V lookup: CDR1 SNHLY, CDR2 FYNNEI. CDR3 length equals 15 residues. The data stem from a study of T-cell reconstitution after alpha-beta-depleted transplantation in children. Whole-study findings and limits: The authors attributed T-cell counts and diversity one year after transplant mostly to newly produced T cells. Alpha-beta T cells present about two months after transplant were reported to originate from several hundred expanded graft clones.

Unique molecular identifiers featured in how the TCRbeta library was prepared. MiXCR was run by TCRdb on the PCR reads, yielding one entry per CDR3 protein. The table includes roughly 420,000 distinct CDR3 sequences, around 15% detected once. This clonotype was obtained from a boy under three years old who had a stem cell transplant for Wiskott-Aldrich syndrome, so the T cells may come from the graft donor. Material: PBMCs, mostly from graft donor cells, obtained 360 days after TCRalphabeta/CD19-depleted stem cell transplant. The chain is built from TRBV2 and TRBJ2-7; the match to TRBD2 covers 7 bases. The CDR3 here is CASSEVRRESYEQYF. As DNA, the CDR3 is TGTGCCAGCAGTGAAGTTAGGCGGGAGAGCTACGAGCAGTACTTC.